Sequencing of this T cell receptor (beta chain) was carried out in a study of tumor and adjacent non-tumor tissue in lung cancer. Study-level information: There were 11 to 12 adenocarcinoma, 2 squamous cell carcinoma and 1 small cell lung cancer cases. Samples averaged roughly 4.2 million productive TCRbeta reads each.

Germline lookup yields CDR1 SGHRS and CDR2 YFSETQ. The CDR3 runs 15 residues. The library came from three nested PCR rounds adapted from ARM-PCR protocols. TCRdb redid the calling of the multiplex PCR reads with MiXCR, one entry per CDR3 protein. The sample records around 70,000 distinct CDR3 sequences, approximately 63% being singletons. RNA was extracted from bulk tissue without any cell sorting. Of note for this clonotype: Mismatch with germline at one junction end may stem from a read error.

Sequenced material: lung tumor tissue. The sequence came from a man aged 45 to 65 with non-small cell lung cancer. The chain is built from TRBV5-1 and TRBJ1-6; the match to TRBD1 covers 7 bases. The CDR3 protein is CTSSLERGQYSPLHF. CDR3 nucleotide sequence: TGCACCAGCAGCTTGGAGAGGGGGCAATACTCACCCCTCCACTTT.